Reported below is one T cell receptor beta chain. The antigen remains undetermined. This specimen belongs to a study of CD8+CD57+ T cells in acquired aplastic anemia. Study-level information: Across the sorted CD4+ and CD8+ cells, DNA amounts averaged about 3.2 ug. Notes on the study in general: Researchers reported that CD8+ Simpson's diversity was not significantly different in patients versus controls.

CDR3 and TCR beta VDJ profiling relied on a genomic DNA template. TCRdb reanalysed the reads using MiXCR and keeps one entry per CDR3 protein. The table records around 180,000 distinct CDR3 sequences, around 60% of them present only once. V lost 3 bases, J lost 8 bases, and 7 bases stayed unmatched. The germline CDR1 and CDR2 sequences are MNHNS and SASEGT. The CDR3 runs 15 residues. This chain connects TRBV6-1 to TRBJ2-1; 10 bases are shared with TRBD1. The receptor's source is a human donor in good health. Sequencing input: sorted CD4+, CD8+, or CD8+CD57+ T cells (not recorded which) from PBMCs. This chain's CDR3 is CASSEGTGDTDEQFF. CDR3 bases: TGTGCCAGCAGTGAGGGGACAGGGGATACCGATGAGCAGTTCTTC.